The clone carrying this T cell receptor (beta chain) has just one count. What it binds is not known. This entry comes from a study of T cell responses to AZD1222 COVID-19 vaccine. Study conclusions and caveats: Spike was spanned by vaccine-associated CD4 TCRs, with dominance at 160-218 and 743-854. The peak T cell response came first, and repertoires were sampled only after it. In the spike-specific TCR repertoire, nearly half reportedly target unmutated variant regions.

Trimming shortened V by 8 bases and J by 1 base, and 11 bases separated the two germline ends. The V gene's germline CDR1 is MDHEN and CDR2 SYDVKM. The CDR3 contains 13 residues. Profiling relied on immunoSEQ multiplex PCR, and the TCRdb table lists in-frame clones only, not all of them. The sample shows 130,000 to 150,000 clones, under 95% of them seen only once. The material was peripheral blood, obtained on day 0 of AZD1222 vaccination. The chain joins TRBV28 to TRBJ1-1; D perhaps matches TRBD1 (6 bases). This sequence originates from an adult in good health. This chain's CDR3 is CASHRGANTEAFF. The CDR3 region has the DNA TGTGCCAGCCATCGGGGGGCGAACACTGAAGCTTTCTTT.